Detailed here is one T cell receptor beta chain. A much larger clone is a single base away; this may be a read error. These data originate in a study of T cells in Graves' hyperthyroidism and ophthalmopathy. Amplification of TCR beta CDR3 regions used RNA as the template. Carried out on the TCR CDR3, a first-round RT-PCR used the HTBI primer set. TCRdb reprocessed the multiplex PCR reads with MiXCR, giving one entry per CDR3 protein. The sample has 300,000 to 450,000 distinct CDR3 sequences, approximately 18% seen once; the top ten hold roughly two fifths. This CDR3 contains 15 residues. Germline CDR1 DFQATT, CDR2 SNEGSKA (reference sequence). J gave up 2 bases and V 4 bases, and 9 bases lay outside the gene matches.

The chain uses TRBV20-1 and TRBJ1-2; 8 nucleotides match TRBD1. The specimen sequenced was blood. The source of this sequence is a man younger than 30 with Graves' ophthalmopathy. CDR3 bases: TGCAGTGCTAAGGGGGACAGGTTCTTCAACTATGGCTACACCTTC. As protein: CSAKGDRFFNYGYTF.